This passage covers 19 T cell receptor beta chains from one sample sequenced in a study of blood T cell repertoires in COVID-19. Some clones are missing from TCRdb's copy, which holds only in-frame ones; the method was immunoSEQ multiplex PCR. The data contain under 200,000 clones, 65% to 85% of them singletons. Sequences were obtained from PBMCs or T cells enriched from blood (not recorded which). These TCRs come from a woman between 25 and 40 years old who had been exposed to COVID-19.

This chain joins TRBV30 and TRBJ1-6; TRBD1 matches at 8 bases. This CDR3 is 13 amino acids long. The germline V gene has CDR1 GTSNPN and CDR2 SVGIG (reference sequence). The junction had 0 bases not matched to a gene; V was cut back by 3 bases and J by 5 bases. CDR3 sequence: CAWRQGDNSPLHF. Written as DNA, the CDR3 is TGTGCCTGGAGACAGGGGGATAATTCACCCCTCCACTTT. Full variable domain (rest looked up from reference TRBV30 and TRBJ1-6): SQTIHQWPATLVQPVGSPLSLECTVEGTSNPNLYWYRQAAGRGLQLLFYSVGIGQISSEVPQNLSASRPQDRQFILSSKKLLLSDSGFYLCAWRQGDNSPLHFGNGTRLTVT.

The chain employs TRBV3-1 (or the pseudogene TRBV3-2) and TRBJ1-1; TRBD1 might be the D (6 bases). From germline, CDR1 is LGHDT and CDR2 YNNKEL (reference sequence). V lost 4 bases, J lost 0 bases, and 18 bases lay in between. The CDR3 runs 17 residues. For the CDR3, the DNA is TGTGCCAGCAGCCGGAACAGGGAAGGAGAGGTGAACACTGAAGCTTTCTTT. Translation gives CASSRNREGEVNTEAFF.

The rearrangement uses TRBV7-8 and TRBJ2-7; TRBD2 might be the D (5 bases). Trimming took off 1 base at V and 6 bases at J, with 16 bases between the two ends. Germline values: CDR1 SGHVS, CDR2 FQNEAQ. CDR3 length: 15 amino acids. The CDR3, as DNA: TGTGCCAGCAGCTTAGTATTTCGGGGTCCAGCCGAGCAGTACTTC. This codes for CASSLVFRGPAEQYF. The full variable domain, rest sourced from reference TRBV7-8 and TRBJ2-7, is GAGVSQSPRYKVAKRGQDVALRCDPISGHVSLFWYQQALGQGPEFLTYFQNEAQLDKSGLPSDRFFAERPEGSVSTLKIQRTQQEDSAVYLCASSLVFRGPAEQYFGPGTRLTVT.

The CDR3 protein is CASSSEAPNQPQHF. For the CDR3, the DNA is TGTGCCAGCAGTTCGGAGGCACCCAATCAGCCCCAGCATTTT. This chain connects TRBV28 to TRBJ1-5; D is undetermined. The length of the CDR3 is 14 residues. Germline V gives CDR1 MDHEN, CDR2 SYDVKM. V was shortened by 4 bases and J by 3 bases, with 10 bases between the two germline ends.

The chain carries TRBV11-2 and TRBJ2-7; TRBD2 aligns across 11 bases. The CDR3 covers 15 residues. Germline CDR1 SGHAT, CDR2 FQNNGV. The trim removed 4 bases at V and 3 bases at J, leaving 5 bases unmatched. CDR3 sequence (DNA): TGTGCCAGCAGCTATAGCGGGGGGGCGGTCTACGAGCAGTACTTC. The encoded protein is CASSYSGGAVYEQYF.

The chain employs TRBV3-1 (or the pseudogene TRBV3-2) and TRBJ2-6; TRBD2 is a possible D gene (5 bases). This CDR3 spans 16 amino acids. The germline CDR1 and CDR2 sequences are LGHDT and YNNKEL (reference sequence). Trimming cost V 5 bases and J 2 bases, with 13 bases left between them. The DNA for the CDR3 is TGTGCCAGCAGCGCTAGCAGTTTGGCTGGGGCCAACGTCCTGACTTTC. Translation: CASSASSLAGANVLTF.

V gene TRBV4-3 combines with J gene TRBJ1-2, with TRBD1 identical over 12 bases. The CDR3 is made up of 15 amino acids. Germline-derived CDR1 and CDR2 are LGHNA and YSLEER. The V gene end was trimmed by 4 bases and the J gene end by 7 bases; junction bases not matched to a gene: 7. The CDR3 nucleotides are TGCGCCAGCAGCCCCACGGGACAGGGGGCGAGTGGCTACACCTTC. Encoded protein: CASSPTGQGASGYTF.

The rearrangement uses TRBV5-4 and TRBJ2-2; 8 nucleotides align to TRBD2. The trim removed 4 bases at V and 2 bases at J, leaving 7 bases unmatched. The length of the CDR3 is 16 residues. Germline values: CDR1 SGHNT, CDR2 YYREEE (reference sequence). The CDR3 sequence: CASSKSGGPNTGELFF. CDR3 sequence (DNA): TGTGCCAGCAGCAAGAGCGGGGGCCCCAACACCGGGGAGCTGTTTTTT.

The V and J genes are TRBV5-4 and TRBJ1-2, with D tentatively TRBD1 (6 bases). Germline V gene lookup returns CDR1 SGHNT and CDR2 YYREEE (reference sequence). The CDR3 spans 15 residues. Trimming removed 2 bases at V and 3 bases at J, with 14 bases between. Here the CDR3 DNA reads TGTGCCAGCAGCTTCCCATGGACAGAAGACTATGGCTACACCTTC. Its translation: CASSFPWTEDYGYTF.

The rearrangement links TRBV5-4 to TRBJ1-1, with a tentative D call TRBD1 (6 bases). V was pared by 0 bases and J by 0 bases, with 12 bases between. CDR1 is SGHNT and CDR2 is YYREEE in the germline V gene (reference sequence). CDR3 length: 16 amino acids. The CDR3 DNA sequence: TGTGCCAGCAGCTTGGGAGTAGGGGGAATGAACACTGAAGCTTTCTTT. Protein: CASSLGVGGMNTEAFF.

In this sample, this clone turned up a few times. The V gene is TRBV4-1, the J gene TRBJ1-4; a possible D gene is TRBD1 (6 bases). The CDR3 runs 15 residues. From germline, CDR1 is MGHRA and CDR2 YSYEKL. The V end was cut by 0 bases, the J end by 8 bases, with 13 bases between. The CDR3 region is CASSQDTRGGEKLFF. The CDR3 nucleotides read TGCGCCAGCAGCCAAGATACCAGGGGTGGGGAAAAACTGTTTTTT.

The DNA for the CDR3 is TGTGCCAGCAGCTTAGGGAGGGTGGGCTATGGCTACACCTTC. Protein: CASSLGRVGYGYTF. The chain is built from TRBV7-2 and TRBJ1-2, with no clear D. V lost 1 base, J lost 4 bases, and 10 bases lay in between. The CDR3 has 14 amino acids. Per the germline V gene, CDR1 is SGHTA and CDR2 is FQGNSA.

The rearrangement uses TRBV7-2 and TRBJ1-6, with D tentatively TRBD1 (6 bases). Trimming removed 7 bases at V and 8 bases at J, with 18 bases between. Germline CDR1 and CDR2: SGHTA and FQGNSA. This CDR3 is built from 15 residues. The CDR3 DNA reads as TGTGCCAGCACCCCTGAGGGGGATCGTTATTCACCCCTCCACTTT. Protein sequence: CASTPEGDRYSPLHF.

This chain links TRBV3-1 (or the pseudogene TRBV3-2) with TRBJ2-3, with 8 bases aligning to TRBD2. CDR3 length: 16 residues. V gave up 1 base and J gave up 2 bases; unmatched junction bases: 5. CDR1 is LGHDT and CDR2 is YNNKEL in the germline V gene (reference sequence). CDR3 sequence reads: CASSQGSSGFTDTQYF. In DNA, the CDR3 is TGTGCCAGCAGCCAAGGATCTAGCGGGTTCACAGATACGCAGTATTTT.

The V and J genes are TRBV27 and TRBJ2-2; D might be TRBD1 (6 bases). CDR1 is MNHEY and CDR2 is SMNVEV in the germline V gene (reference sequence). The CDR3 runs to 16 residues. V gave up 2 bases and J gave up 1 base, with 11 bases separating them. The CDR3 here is CASSLNGGRNTGELFF. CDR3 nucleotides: TGTGCCAGCAGTTTAAATGGGGGCAGGAACACCGGGGAGCTGTTTTTT.

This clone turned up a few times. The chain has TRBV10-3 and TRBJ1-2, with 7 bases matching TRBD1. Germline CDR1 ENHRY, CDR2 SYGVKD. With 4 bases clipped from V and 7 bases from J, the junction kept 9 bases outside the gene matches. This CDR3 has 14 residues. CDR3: CAISAKDRVGGYTF. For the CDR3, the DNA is TGTGCCATCAGTGCAAAAGACAGGGTTGGTGGCTACACCTTC.

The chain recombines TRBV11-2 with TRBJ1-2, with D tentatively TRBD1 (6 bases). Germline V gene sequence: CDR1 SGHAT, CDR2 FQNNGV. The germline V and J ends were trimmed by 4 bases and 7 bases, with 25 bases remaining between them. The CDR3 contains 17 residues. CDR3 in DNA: TGTGCCAGCAGCTCAGACCCGATGTGGGGGCCCAGGTCTGGCTACACCTTC. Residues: CASSSDPMWGPRSGYTF.

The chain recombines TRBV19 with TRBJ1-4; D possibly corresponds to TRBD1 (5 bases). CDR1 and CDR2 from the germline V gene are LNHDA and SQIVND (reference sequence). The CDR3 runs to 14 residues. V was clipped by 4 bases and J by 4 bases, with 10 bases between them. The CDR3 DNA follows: TGTGCCAGTAGTACATGGGACTTTAATGAAAAACTGTTTTTT. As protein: CASSTWDFNEKLFF. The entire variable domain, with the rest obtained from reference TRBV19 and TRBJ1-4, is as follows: DGGITQSPKYLFRKEGQNVTLSCEQNLNHDAMYWYRQDPGQGLRLIYYSQIVNDFQKGDIAEGYSVSREKKESFPLTVTSAQKNPTAFYLCASSTWDFNEKLFFGSGTQLSVL.

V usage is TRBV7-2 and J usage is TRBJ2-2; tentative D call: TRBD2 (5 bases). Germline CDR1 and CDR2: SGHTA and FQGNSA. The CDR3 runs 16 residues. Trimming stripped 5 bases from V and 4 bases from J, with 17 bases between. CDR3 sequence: CASSEYTSLGTGELFF. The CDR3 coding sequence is TGTGCCAGCAGCGAGTACACTAGTCTTGGCACCGGGGAGCTGTTTTTT.